This is a list of T cell receptor beta chains from one sample in a study of early T cells in non-severe SARS-CoV-2 infection. TCRdb analysed the 5' RACE reads with MiXCR anew, one entry per CDR3 protein. The sample lists about 22,000 distinct CDR3 sequences; around 3.5% were seen once. Source material: whole blood. The receptors were sampled from an adult who was a healthcare worker with PCR-confirmed SARS-CoV-2 infection or an uninfected control (not recorded which). CDR3s include the opening cysteine and the closing phenylalanine or tryptophan. Clone size, where shown, is once, few, many, or a class for clones that have expanded.

TRBJ2-1,many,TRBV5-1,CASSPLGDEQFF
TRBJ1-4,.,TRBV11-2,CASSLTDPLSELFF
TRBJ2-3,many,TRBV20-1,CSARDRTSGGLRTDTQYF
TRBJ2-3,many,TRBV20-1,CSARLDVSTDTQYF
TRBJ2-3,many,TRBV28,CASSLNSRPSNTQYF
TRBJ2-7,many,TRBV18,CASSPSAGDLYEQYF
TRBJ2-3,medium-sized,TRBV20-1,CSARVLWAGSSDTQYF
TRBJ1-6,medium-sized,TRBV5-1,CASSPDVGFDSPLHF
TRBJ1-2,many,TRBV19,CASAGTGGPLDYGYTF
TRBJ1-1,.,TRBV6-1,CASTPGRINTEAFF
TRBJ1-6,few,TRBV12-3/TRBV12-4,CASSHRDRGNSPLHF
TRBJ1-4,many,TRBV7-7,CASSPRGGEKLFF
TRBJ2-7,.,TRBV7-2,CASSPAFGSDEQYF
TRBJ2-7,many,TRBV2,CASRPTSSSYEQYF
TRBJ2-7,many,TRBV20-1,CSALSPGGLSYEQYF
TRBJ1-5,many,TRBV28,CASRLLDRGPYQPQHF
TRBJ2-1,few,TRBV7-9,CASSLVVYEQFF
TRBJ1-5,many,TRBV12-3/TRBV12-4,CASSQRTGGVNQPQHF
TRBJ2-7,many,TRBV29-1,CSVRTWLSYEQYF
TRBJ2-7,many,TRBV18,CASSPRPSSYEQYF
TRBJ2-3,many,TRBV20-1,CSARDYARSTDTQYF
TRBJ2-2,many,TRBV4-3,CASSQTRVGGELFF
TRBJ2-3,many,TRBV13,CASSPRRNTQYF
TRBJ2-3,many,TRBV20-1,CSARSTSGFSTDTQYF
TRBJ2-3,many,TRBV6-5,CASSKTGSTDTQYF
TRBJ2-3,many,TRBV5-5,CASSQRWQATDTQYF
TRBJ1-1,many,TRBV30,CAWSVARNTEAFF
TRBJ1-2,many,TRBV11-1,CASSYGQGSYGYTF
TRBJ1-1,medium-sized,TRBV12-3/TRBV12-4,CASSGQRESEAFF
TRBJ1-2,many,TRBV4-2,CASSQDFQVHYGYTF
TRBJ1-6,many,TRBV6-6,CASSYSTGRGISPLHF
TRBJ2-7,many,TRBV29-1,CSVVWETGAYEQYF